What follows are 26 T cell receptor beta chains derived from one specimen sequenced in a study of cytomegalovirus exposure and HLA in healthy donors. This table comes from immunoSEQ multiplex PCR, and its TCRdb copy is limited to in-frame clones, with some not included. The table records 250,000 to 300,000 clones, about 86% of them present only once. The material sequenced was PBMCs. The receptor source for this set is a woman in her late teens or twenties in good health and CMV-seronegative.

This clone was detected only once. This sequence joins TRBV28 and TRBJ1-2, with a tentative D call TRBD1 (5 bases). The CDR3 is 14 amino acids. From germline, CDR1 is MDHEN and CDR2 SYDVKM. V gave up 9 bases and J gave up 7 bases, with 21 bases separating them. The DNA of the CDR3 is TGTGCCAGTTGGGATTCTTTCAGGGCTGGTGGCTACACCTTC. Amino acid sequence: CASWDSFRAGGYTF.

The chain is built from TRBV7-2 and TRBJ1-5, with D possibly TRBD1 on 5 matching bases. Trimming pared 2 bases from V and 5 bases from J, leaving 16 bases between. Looked up from germline, CDR1 is SGHTA and CDR2 is FQGNSA. This CDR3 has 16 amino acids. CDR3 residues: CASSLHSQGKDQPQHF. The CDR3 bases are TGTGCCAGCAGCTTACACTCCCAGGGTAAGGATCAGCCCCAGCATTTT.

The genes are TRBV27 and TRBJ2-5; 9 nucleotides agree with TRBD2. CDR1 MNHEY and CDR2 SMNVEV come from the germline V gene (reference sequence). The CDR3 contains 15 residues. V gave up 6 bases and J gave up 1 base; unmatched junction bases: 6. The chain's CDR3 is CASSLTSGVQETQYF. The CDR3, as DNA: TGTGCCAGCAGCCTGACTAGCGGTGTCCAAGAGACCCAGTACTTC.

J is TRBJ1-3 and V is TRBV5-1, with D possibly matching TRBD1 (6 bases). V shed 3 bases and J shed 8 bases, with 18 bases lying between them. This CDR3 comprises 15 residues. CDR1 SGHRS and CDR2 YFSETQ come from the germline V gene. The CDR3 is CASSSSGGGQDTIYF. The CDR3 coding sequence is TGCGCCAGCAGCTCCTCGGGAGGGGGTCAAGACACCATATATTTT.

The chain has TRBV7-8 and TRBJ2-7, with 7 bases identical to TRBD2. V trimming: 5 bases; J trimming: 3 bases; junction bases outside the gene matches: 7. Germline V gives CDR1 SGHVS, CDR2 FQNEAQ. CDR3 length: 14 residues. The CDR3 sequence is CASSPGTTSYEQYF. DNA for the CDR3: TGTGCCAGCAGCCCAGGGACTACGAGCTACGAGCAGTACTTC.

The chain has TRBV7-8 and TRBJ1-5, with 7 bases lining up with TRBD1. With V trimmed by 6 bases and J by 4 bases, 9 bases remained unmatched. Germline assignment: CDR1 SGHVS and CDR2 FQNEAQ. The CDR3 is 15 residues long. CDR3 in DNA: TGTGCCAGCAGTTATGACAGGGCGGGAAATCAGCCCCAGCATTTT. Residues: CASSYDRAGNQPQHF.

The chain links TRBV19 to TRBJ1-6; D remains ambiguous. The germline V gene encodes CDR1 LNHDA and CDR2 SQIVND (reference sequence). The germline V and J ends were trimmed by 3 bases and 9 bases, with 15 bases remaining between them. The CDR3 totals 15 residues. The CDR3 nucleotides read TGTGCCAGTAGTATTCTGGGCCAGCACGGTTCACCCCTCCACTTT. Its protein product is CASSILGQHGSPLHF.

The gene calls are TRBV6-1 and TRBJ1-3, with a tentative D call TRBD1 (6 bases). V was clipped by 2 bases and J by 1 base, with 12 bases between them. This CDR3 has 16 residues. Germline CDR1 and CDR2: MNHNS and SASEGT. The CDR3 nucleotides are TGTGCCAGCAGTGAACCCTTAACAGGGTCTGGAAACACCATATATTTT. Protein sequence: CASSEPLTGSGNTIYF.

This clone has only a few counts. This chain uses TRBV27 with TRBJ2-5; 8 bases agree with TRBD1. The trim removed 8 bases at V and 1 base at J, leaving 6 bases unmatched. The CDR3 loop spans 14 amino acids. Germline V CDR1 and CDR2: MNHEY, SMNVEV (reference sequence). The DNA for the CDR3 is TGTGCCAGCGGGGACAGGCGATTCCAAGAGACCCAGTACTTC. Amino acid sequence: CASGDRRFQETQYF.

The chain employs TRBV6-7 and TRBJ2-7; D ambiguous. TRBV6-7 is classed as an ORF, of uncertain function. Deletions cut 10 bases from V and 1 base from J, with 17 bases between. This CDR3 comprises 14 residues. The CDR3 is CATRPQANSYEQYF. The CDR3, as DNA: TGTGCCACCCGTCCCCAAGCGAATTCCTACGAGCAGTACTTC.

The chain is built from TRBV5-1 and TRBJ1-1, with D tentatively TRBD1 (5 bases). Germline V gives CDR1 SGHRS, CDR2 YFSETQ. V was clipped by 1 base and J by 5 bases, with 15 bases between them. The CDR3 has 15 amino acids. The CDR3 loop is CASSLIGAEGTEAFF. The CDR3 DNA sequence: TGCGCCAGCAGCTTGATTGGGGCCGAAGGGACTGAAGCTTTCTTT.

V is TRBV28 and J is TRBJ2-6, with 8 nucleotides matching TRBD1. The germline CDR1 and CDR2 sequences are MDHEN and SYDVKM. J lost 0 bases, V lost 4 bases, and 5 bases had no gene match. CDR3 length equals 17 residues. CDR3 region: CASSYRTGISGANVLTF. CDR3 DNA: TGTGCCAGCAGTTATCGGACAGGGATCTCTGGGGCCAACGTCCTGACTTTC. Supplemented by reference TRBV28 and TRBJ2-6, the full variable domain reads DVKVTQSSRYLVKRTGEKVFLECVQDMDHENMFWYRQDPGLGLRLIYFSYDVKMKEKGDIPEGYSVSREKKERFSLILESASTNQTSMYLCASSYRTGISGANVLTFGAGSRLTVL.

This clone was seen only a few times. The CDR3 loop is CASSPPQGALGNTIYF. CDR3 in DNA: TGTGCCAGCAGCCCACCACAGGGGGCGCTTGGAAACACCATATATTTT. The chain has TRBV7-9 and TRBJ1-3; TRBD1 agrees at 9 bases. The V gene's germline CDR1 is SEHNR and CDR2 FQNEAQ (reference sequence). This CDR3 spans 16 amino acids. V was pared by 5 bases and J by 3 bases, with 8 bases of the junction left unmatched. The whole variable domain, filled in from reference TRBV7-9 and TRBJ1-3, reads DTGVSQNPRHKITKRGQNVTFRCDPISEHNRLYWYRQTLGQGPEFLTYFQNEAQLEKSRLLSDRFSAERPKGSFSTLEIQRTEQGDSAMYLCASSPPQGALGNTIYFGEGSWLTVV.

J is TRBJ2-3 and V is TRBV27; D perhaps matches TRBD1 (5 bases). CDR3 length equals 16 residues. The ends were cut back, 3 bases at V and 0 bases at J, with 13 bases in the middle. The germline gives CDR1 MNHEY, CDR2 SMNVEV (reference sequence). The CDR3 protein is CASSFGASASTDTQYF. The CDR3 bases are TGTGCCAGCAGTTTTGGGGCCAGCGCTAGCACAGATACGCAGTATTTT.

The genes are TRBV10-2 and TRBJ2-2, with D perhaps matching TRBD2 (6 bases). Trimming removed 10 bases at V and 1 base at J, with 19 bases between. Germline CDR1 reads WSHSY; CDR2 reads SAAADI. This CDR3 is built from 16 residues. The DNA for the CDR3 is TGCGCCATCATGGTAGGGACTTCCATGAACACCGGGGAGCTGTTTTTT. It translates to CAIMVGTSMNTGELFF.

V is TRBV6-6 and J is TRBJ2-7; 8 bases line up with TRBD1. The CDR3 has 14 amino acids. Germline lookup yields CDR1 MNHNY and CDR2 SVGAGI (reference sequence). Trimming at V came to 7 bases and at J to 5 bases, leaving 10 bases not matched to a gene. This CDR3 is CASIPGQGWDEQYF. CDR3 nucleotide sequence: TGTGCCAGCATCCCCGGACAGGGCTGGGACGAGCAGTACTTC.

This chain connects TRBV9 to TRBJ2-7, with TRBD2 matching 10 bases. The germline V gene encodes CDR1 SGDLS and CDR2 YYNGEE. The CDR3 contains 18 residues. V lost 4 bases, J lost 3 bases, and 16 bases stayed unmatched. DNA for the CDR3: TGTGCCAGCAGCCCGACCAAACTAGCGGGGAAAGGGAACTACGAGCAGTACTTC. This codes for CASSPTKLAGKGNYEQYF.

The V gene is TRBV27, the J gene TRBJ1-4, with 7 nucleotides matching TRBD1. The CDR3 is 17 residues long. In germline, CDR1 is MNHEY, CDR2 SMNVEV (reference sequence). The junction had 16 bases not matched to a gene; V was cut back by 8 bases and J by 4 bases. For the CDR3, the DNA is TGTGCCAGCTCGCATCCTCCAGGGGGAGGCCTTAATGAAAAACTGTTTTTT. Protein product: CASSHPPGGGLNEKLFF.

This chain uses TRBV6-5 with TRBJ2-7; the D gene is possibly TRBD2 (6 bases). V was clipped by 2 bases and J by 6 bases, with 17 bases between them. Germline V lookup: CDR1 MNHEY, CDR2 SVGAGI. This CDR3 region has 15 residues. The chain's CDR3 is CASSYHTGELSEQYF. DNA for the CDR3: TGTGCCAGCAGTTACCATACGGGAGAACTAAGCGAGCAGTACTTC.

This clone turned up a few times. CDR3 in DNA: TGTGCCAGCAGCCCCATTAGCGGGTACGAGCAGTACTTC. Translating it yields CASSPISGYEQYF. The chain couples TRBV7-2 to TRBJ2-7, with 7 nucleotides matching TRBD2. V gave up 5 bases and J gave up 4 bases; unmatched junction bases: 5. The CDR3 has 13 amino acids. CDR1 SGHTA and CDR2 FQGNSA come from the germline V gene. The whole variable domain, filled in from reference TRBV7-2 and TRBJ2-7, reads GAGVSQSPSNKVTEKGKDVELRCDPISGHTALYWYRQSLGQGLEFLIYFQGNSAPDKSGLPSDRFSAERTGGSVSTLTIQRTQQEDSAVYLCASSPISGYEQYFGPGTRLTVT.

The rearrangement joins TRBV4-1 to TRBJ2-7; D gene uncertain. The germline gives CDR1 MGHRA, CDR2 YSYEKL. V shed 5 bases and J shed 3 bases, with 11 bases lying between them. The CDR3 extends over 13 amino acids. In nucleotides, the CDR3 is TGCGCCAGCAGCGCCTCCGGTCGCTACGAGCAGTACTTC. Translating gives CASSASGRYEQYF.

The chain joins TRBV28 to TRBJ2-1; the D gene is possibly TRBD2 (5 bases). V dropped 4 bases and J dropped 3 bases, with 16 bases sitting between them. CDR3 length equals 16 residues. The germline V gene has CDR1 MDHEN and CDR2 SYDVKM. The CDR3: CASSSLGPGFYNEQFF. The CDR3 DNA follows: TGTGCCAGCAGTTCCCTCGGGCCGGGGTTCTACAATGAGCAGTTCTTC.

This chain joins TRBV7-8 and TRBJ2-7; 7 nucleotides agree with TRBD2. CDR3 length equals 13 residues. The V gene's germline CDR1 is SGHVS and CDR2 FQNEAQ. Trimming took 3 bases from V and 9 from J; bases not matched to a gene: 8. CDR3 nucleotide sequence: TGTGCCAGCAGCTTCTTGGCGGGAGAGGCGCAGTACTTC. This sequence encodes CASSFLAGEAQYF. The full variable domain, its missing parts supplied by reference TRBV7-8 and TRBJ2-7, is GAGVSQSPRYKVAKRGQDVALRCDPISGHVSLFWYQQALGQGPEFLTYFQNEAQLDKSGLPSDRFFAERPEGSVSTLKIQRTQQEDSAVYLCASSFLAGEAQYFGPGTRLTVT.

This chain joins TRBV2 and TRBJ2-3; no clear D gene. Deletions cut 10 bases from V and 7 bases from J, with 9 bases between. Germline CDR1 and CDR2: SNHLY and FYNNEI. The CDR3 has 10 amino acids. CDR3: CAMSQNTQYF. Written as DNA, the CDR3 is TGTGCCATGAGTCAAAATACGCAGTATTTT.

The CDR3 loop is CASKFGEGNTEAFF. The CDR3 DNA follows: TGTGCCAGTAAGTTCGGGGAGGGGAACACTGAAGCTTTCTTT. The V and J genes are TRBV19 and TRBJ1-1; D is ambiguous. The V gene's germline CDR1 is LNHDA and CDR2 SQIVND (reference sequence). The CDR3 sequence is 14 residues long. Trimming removed 7 bases from V and 1 base from J, with 13 bases in between. The full variable domain, in which reference TRBV19 and TRBJ1-1 provide the parts outside the CDR3, is DGGITQSPKYLFRKEGQNVTLSCEQNLNHDAMYWYRQDPGQGLRLIYYSQIVNDFQKGDIAEGYSVSREKKESFPLTVTSAQKNPTAFYLCASKFGEGNTEAFFGQGTRLTVV.

This sequence joins TRBV2 and TRBJ2-1; TRBD2 aligns across 9 bases. The germline V gene has CDR1 SNHLY and CDR2 FYNNEI. The J segment lost 8 bases and the V segment lost 7 bases, leaving 9 bases of the junction unmatched. There are 14 residues in the CDR3. The CDR3 loop reads CASTAQRGVYEQFF. CDR3 nucleotides: TGTGCCAGCACGGCCCAGCGGGGGGTCTATGAGCAGTTCTTC.